A single sample gave rise to the 26 T cell receptor beta chains below, sequenced in a study of T cells in narcolepsy. TCRdb's table, derived via immunoSEQ multiplex PCR, lists solely in-frame clones and lacks some. The sample carries 25,000 to 35,000 clones, 75% to 90% recorded once. Sequencing was performed on CD45RA- memory CD4+ T cells from PBMCs. Receptors originate from a human donor with narcolepsy.

CDR3 loop: CASHPFGQSHSPLHF. The DNA for the CDR3 is TGCGCCAGCCATCCCTTTGGACAGTCCCATTCACCCCTCCACTTT. The V gene is TRBV4-1, the J gene TRBJ1-6, with D possibly matching TRBD1 (6 bases). This CDR3 has 15 amino acids. With 8 bases removed from V and 8 bases from J, the gap between germline ends came to 19 bases. Germline values: CDR1 MGHRA, CDR2 YSYEKL.

The V and J genes are TRBV30 and TRBJ2-1; 7 bases line up with TRBD2. Losses at the gene ends were 1 base for V and 10 bases for J; bases not matched to a gene: 13. This CDR3 is 15 amino acids long. CDR1 and CDR2 from the germline V gene are GTSNPN and SVGIG (reference sequence). The CDR3: CAWSGAAGLKGEQFF. In DNA, the CDR3 is TGTGCCTGGAGTGGGGCAGCGGGGCTAAAGGGGGAGCAGTTCTTC.

V usage is TRBV7-3 and J usage is TRBJ2-2; D not certain. The CDR3 sequence is 14 residues long. Trimming stripped 4 bases from V and 4 bases from J, with 10 bases between. Germline V gene data show CDR1 as SGHTA and CDR2 as FQGTGA. The CDR3 region is CASSYNVPTGELFF. For the CDR3, the DNA is TGTGCCAGCAGCTATAACGTCCCCACCGGGGAGCTGTTTTTT.

V and J are TRBV7-2 and TRBJ1-2, with D possibly matching TRBD1 (5 bases). This CDR3 spans 14 amino acids. Germline V gives CDR1 SGHTA, CDR2 FQGNSA. With 1 base removed from V and 0 bases from J, the gap between germline ends came to 6 bases. The CDR3 loop reads CASSLEGTNYGYTF. For the CDR3, the DNA is TGTGCCAGCAGCTTAGAGGGGACTAACTATGGCTACACCTTC.

This clone has only one observation. This chain connects TRBV7-9 to TRBJ1-2, with 7 positions matching TRBD1. The V gene end was trimmed by 5 bases and the J gene end by 2 bases; junction bases not matched to a gene: 8. The CDR3 spans 15 residues. Germline values: CDR1 SEHNR, CDR2 FQNEAQ (reference sequence). CDR3 sequence reads: CASSLREGGNYGYTF. The CDR3 region has the DNA TGTGCCAGCAGCCTCCGGGAAGGGGGCAACTATGGCTACACCTTC.

The rearrangement joins TRBV7-8 to TRBJ1-3; TRBD1 is a possible D gene (5 bases). This CDR3 comprises 14 residues. In germline, CDR1 is SGHVS, CDR2 FQNEAQ. The V end was cut by 5 bases, the J end by 3 bases, with 11 bases between. The CDR3 is CASSHGTDGNTIYF. In DNA form, the CDR3 reads TGTGCCAGCAGCCACGGGACTGATGGAAACACCATATATTTT.

A remark on this clone: Here the CDR3 omits its conserved ending phenylalanine or tryptophan, so a read error is the likely source. No DNA is shown, since the ends of the CDR3 on it are uncertain; the CDR3 is the one TCRdb lists. The CDR3 here is CASSKLDCRV. The chain carries TRBV21-1 and TRBJ2-4; TRBD2 is taken as the D call from the table, unchecked against the DNA. TRBV21-1 is classified as a pseudogene. The CDR3 has 10 residues if both end residues are counted.

This clone has more than one count but fewer than ten. V and J are TRBV7-6 and TRBJ1-3; a possible D gene is TRBD1 (6 bases). CDR1 SGHVS and CDR2 FNYEAQ come from the germline V gene. The CDR3 is made up of 15 amino acids. V was shortened by 5 bases and J by 1 base, with 12 bases between the two germline ends. The CDR3 loop reads CASSPSGASGNTIYF. CDR3 nucleotides: TGTGCCAGCAGCCCTTCAGGGGCATCTGGAAACACCATATATTTT.

The rearrangement joins TRBV5-4 to TRBJ2-5; TRBD2 aligns across 10 bases. Germline V lookup: CDR1 SGHNT, CDR2 YYREEE (reference sequence). The CDR3 contains 18 residues. V gave up 4 bases and J gave up 4 bases; unmatched junction bases: 16. CDR3 residues: CASSTGTSVSGLSETQYF. The CDR3 coding sequence is TGTGCCAGCAGCACCGGGACTAGCGTTTCGGGGCTCTCAGAGACCCAGTACTTC.

The chain couples TRBV2 to TRBJ1-1, with 7 bases identical to TRBD1. V shed 6 bases and J 4 bases; nucleotides not matched to a gene: 8. Germline CDR1 is SNHLY and CDR2 is FYNNEI. The CDR3 runs 14 residues. In DNA, the CDR3 is TGTGCCAGCAGATTTGGAGGGGGCATCACTGAAGCTTTCTTT. Amino acid sequence: CASRFGGGITEAFF. Together with reference TRBV2 and TRBJ1-1, the CDR3 gives the full variable domain: EPEVTQTPSHQVTQMGQEVILRCVPISNHLYFYWYRQILGQKVEFLVSFYNNEISEKSEIFDDQFSVERPDGSNFTLKIRSTKLEDSAMYFCASRFGGGITEAFFGQGTRLTVV.

The V gene is TRBV4-1, the J gene TRBJ1-6, with D possibly TRBD1 on 5 matching bases. V was clipped by 4 bases and J by 0 bases, with 13 bases between them. Per germline, CDR1 MGHRA and CDR2 YSYEKL. This CDR3 is built from 17 residues. The CDR3 is CASSRGTDSSYNSPLHF. The DNA of the CDR3 is TGCGCCAGCAGCCGGGGGACGGATAGCTCCTATAATTCACCCCTCCACTTT.

The V and J genes are TRBV7-6 and TRBJ1-6; tentative D call: TRBD1 (6 bases). Looked up from germline, CDR1 is SGHVS and CDR2 is FNYEAQ. The CDR3 length is 18 residues. Trimming stripped 4 bases from V and 0 bases from J, with 16 bases between. CDR3 residues: CASSSHSRGGSYNSPLHF. For the CDR3, the DNA is TGTGCCAGCAGCTCCCACTCCAGGGGCGGCTCCTATAATTCACCCCTCCACTTT. Supplemented by reference TRBV7-6 and TRBJ1-6, the full variable domain reads GAGVSQSPRYKVTKRGQDVALRCDPISGHVSLYWYRQALGQGPEFLTYFNYEAQQDKSGLPNDRFSAERPEGSISTLTIQRTEQRDSAMYRCASSSHSRGGSYNSPLHFGNGTRLTVT.

The chain links TRBV15 to TRBJ1-4; D not resolved. There are 16 residues in the CDR3. The V gene lost 0 bases and the J gene lost 4 bases, with 12 bases spanning the gap. Germline CDR1 LNHNV, CDR2 YYDKDF (reference sequence). CDR3 nucleotides: TGTGCCACCAGCAGAGATTCGAGCAGCCTTAATGAAAAACTGTTTTTT. Its translation: CATSRDSSSLNEKLFF.

The rearrangement joins TRBV6-1 to TRBJ1-5, with TRBD1 as a possible D gene (5 bases). The CDR3 has 13 amino acids. Deletions cut 7 bases from V and 0 bases from J, with 7 bases between. The V gene's germline CDR1 is MNHNS and CDR2 SASEGT. The CDR3 coding sequence is TGTGCCAGCACGGACATTAGCAATCAGCCCCAGCATTTT. Encoded protein: CASTDISNQPQHF.

V gene TRBV7-8 combines with J gene TRBJ2-5, with TRBD2 matching over 7 bases. The J call could be wrong; TRBJ2-7 is a better fit for the DNA end. The length of the CDR3 is 16 residues. Germline values: CDR1 SGHVS, CDR2 FQNEAQ. CDR3 DNA: TGTGCCAGCAGCTCGCAGCGGGGACCTACGTTCTACGAGCAGTACTTC. Translating gives CASSSQRGPTFYEQYF.

The J gene is TRBJ1-4, the V gene TRBV7-8, with D uncertain. V lost 8 bases to trimming and J lost 7 bases, with 14 bases between them. The length of the CDR3 is 13 residues. Germline V gene data show CDR1 as SGHVS and CDR2 as FQNEAQ. CDR3 amino acids: CASGLAGREKLFF. For the CDR3, the DNA is TGTGCCAGCGGATTGGCCGGGCGTGAAAAACTGTTTTTT.

The gene calls are TRBV5-1 and TRBJ1-4, with D tentatively TRBD1 (6 bases). The germline V gene encodes CDR1 SGHRS and CDR2 YFSETQ. Trimming took 0 bases from V and 0 from J, leaving 9 bases between them. The CDR3 length is 16 residues. The CDR3 nucleotides read TGCGCCAGCAGCTTGGAACAGGGACCAACTAATGAAAAACTGTTTTTT. Translating gives CASSLEQGPTNEKLFF.

This chain uses TRBV5-1 with TRBJ1-2; D uncertain. Germline V gene data show CDR1 as SGHRS and CDR2 as YFSETQ. V was clipped by 0 bases and J by 2 bases, with 8 bases between them. The CDR3 is 14 residues long. CDR3 loop: CASSLGSGNYGYTF. For the CDR3, the DNA is TGCGCCAGCAGCTTGGGTTCGGGCAACTATGGCTACACCTTC.

This clone was detected only a few times. V is TRBV19 and J is TRBJ2-3, with D maybe TRBD2 (5 bases). The CDR3 consists of 16 residues. Germline V gene lookup returns CDR1 LNHDA and CDR2 SQIVND (reference sequence). Trimming shortened V by 4 bases and J by 0 bases, and 14 bases separated the two germline ends. This chain's CDR3 is CASSTARASSTDTQYF. In DNA form, the CDR3 reads TGTGCCAGTAGTACGGCGAGGGCAAGTAGCACAGATACGCAGTATTTT.

The chain employs TRBV20-1 and TRBJ2-1; maybe TRBD2 (5 bases). Trimming shortened V by 6 bases and J by 9 bases, and 12 bases separated the two germline ends. Per germline, CDR1 DFQATT and CDR2 SNEGSKA (reference sequence). The CDR3 length is 11 residues. The CDR3 DNA reads as TGCAGTGCCCCACTAGAGGCTGAGCAGTTCTTC. It specifies CSAPLEAEQFF.

V and J are TRBV5-5 and TRBJ1-3; D not resolved. Germline V CDR1 and CDR2: SGHKS, YYEKEE (reference sequence). The CDR3 sequence is 14 residues long. With 1 base removed from V and 2 bases from J, the gap between germline ends came to 7 bases. CDR3 sequence reads: CASSLSPTGNTIYF. The DNA for the CDR3 is TGTGCCAGCAGCTTGTCGCCTACTGGAAACACCATATATTTT. Full variable domain (outside the CDR3, taken from reference TRBV5-5 and TRBJ1-3): DAGVTQSPTHLIKTRGQQVTLRCSPISGHKSVSWYQQVLGQGPQFIFQYYEKEERGRGNFPDRFSARQFPNYSSELNVNALLLGDSALYLCASSLSPTGNTIYFGEGSWLTVV.

The chain recombines TRBV30 with TRBJ2-7, with D possibly matching TRBD2 (7 bases). V lost 5 bases and J lost 10, with 18 bases in between. The CDR3 has 12 residues. The germline gives CDR1 GTSNPN, CDR2 SVGIG (reference sequence). The CDR3 region is CAWGGLADNQYF. The CDR3 bases are TGTGCCTGGGGGGGGCTAGCGGACAATCAGTACTTC.

This clone has a handful of counts. V gene TRBV18 combines with J gene TRBJ1-4; 8 nucleotides agree with TRBD1. The ends lost 2 bases at V and 8 bases at J; junction bases unmatched: 7. The CDR3 contains 15 residues. CDR1 is KGHSH and CDR2 is LQKENI in the germline V gene. CDR3 amino acids: CASSPKAGGGEKLFF. For the CDR3, the DNA is TGTGCCAGCTCACCAAAGGCAGGGGGCGGAGAAAAACTGTTTTTT.

The V gene is TRBV27, the J gene TRBJ2-2; D is unresolved. The CDR3 covers 12 residues. The germline V gene encodes CDR1 MNHEY and CDR2 SMNVEV (reference sequence). Trimming shortened V by 3 bases and J by 3 bases, and 2 bases separated the two germline ends. The CDR3 DNA is TGTGCCAGCAGTTTCTACACCGGGGAGCTGTTTTTT. This gives the protein CASSFYTGELFF.

The rearrangement joins TRBV4-3 to TRBJ2-7; no clear D gene. V lost 1 base and J lost 5, with 12 bases in between. The CDR3 runs 14 residues. Germline V gene sequence: CDR1 LGHNA, CDR2 YSLEER. CDR3 residues: CASSQGRRGDEQYF. The CDR3 DNA reads as TGCGCCAGCAGCCAAGGGCGGCGTGGGGACGAGCAGTACTTC.

The chain has TRBV5-1 and TRBJ2-2, with D perhaps matching TRBD1 (5 bases). The CDR3 consists of 18 residues. Germline V gives CDR1 SGHRS, CDR2 YFSETQ. Trimming took off 2 bases at V and 0 bases at J, with 17 bases between the two ends. DNA for the CDR3: TGCGCCAGCAGCTTCCTCCTAAGGGGTGCCTCGAACACCGGGGAGCTGTTTTTT. It translates to CASSFLLRGASNTGELFF.